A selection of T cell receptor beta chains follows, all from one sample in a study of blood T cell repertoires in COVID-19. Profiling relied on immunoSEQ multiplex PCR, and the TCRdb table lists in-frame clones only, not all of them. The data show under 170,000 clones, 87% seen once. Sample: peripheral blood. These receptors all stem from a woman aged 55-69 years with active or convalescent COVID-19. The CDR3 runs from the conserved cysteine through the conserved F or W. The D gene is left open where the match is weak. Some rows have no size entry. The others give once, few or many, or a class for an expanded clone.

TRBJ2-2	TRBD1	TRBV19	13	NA	CASSAQGAGELFF	TGTGCCAGTAGTGCACAGGGGGCCGGGGAGCTGTTTTTT
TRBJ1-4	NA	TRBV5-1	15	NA	CASRSAGTSNEKLFF	TGCGCCAGCAGATCTGCCGGGACATCCAATGAAAAACTGTTTTTT
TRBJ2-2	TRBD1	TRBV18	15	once	CASSQGQGYTGELFF	TGTGCCAGCTCACAGGGACAGGGATACACCGGGGAGCTGTTTTTT
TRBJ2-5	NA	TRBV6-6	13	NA	CASSPRGKETQYF	TGTGCCAGCAGTCCACGGGGGAAAGAGACCCAGTACTTC
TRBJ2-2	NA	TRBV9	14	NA	CASSLTGFTGELFF	TGTGCCAGCAGCCTAACAGGGTTTACCGGGGAGCTGTTTTTT
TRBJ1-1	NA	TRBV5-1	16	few	CASSFGDRTMNTEAFF	TGCGCCAGCAGCTTCGGAGACAGGACCATGAACACTGAAGCTTTCTTT
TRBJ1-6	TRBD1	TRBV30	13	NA	CAWVGQWNSPLHF	TGTGCCTGGGTGGGACAGTGGAATTCACCCCTCCACTTT
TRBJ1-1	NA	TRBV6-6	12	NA	CASMGGGTEAFF	TGTGCCAGCATGGGCGGAGGGACTGAAGCTTTCTTT
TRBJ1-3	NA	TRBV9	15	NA	CASSVGLISGNTIYF	TGTGCCAGCAGCGTAGGGCTGATATCTGGAAACACCATATATTTT
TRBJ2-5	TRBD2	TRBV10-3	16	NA	CATSDPTSGGQETQYF	TGTGCCACCTCCGACCCGACTAGCGGGGGGCAAGAGACCCAGTACTTC
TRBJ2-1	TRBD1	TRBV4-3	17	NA	CASSQEDDRGGYNEQFF	TGCGCCAGCAGCCAAGAGGACGACAGGGGGGGGTACAATGAGCAGTTCTTC
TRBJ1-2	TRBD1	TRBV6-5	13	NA	CASSYDRVGGYTF	TGTGCCAGCAGTTATGACAGGGTGGGTGGCTACACCTTC